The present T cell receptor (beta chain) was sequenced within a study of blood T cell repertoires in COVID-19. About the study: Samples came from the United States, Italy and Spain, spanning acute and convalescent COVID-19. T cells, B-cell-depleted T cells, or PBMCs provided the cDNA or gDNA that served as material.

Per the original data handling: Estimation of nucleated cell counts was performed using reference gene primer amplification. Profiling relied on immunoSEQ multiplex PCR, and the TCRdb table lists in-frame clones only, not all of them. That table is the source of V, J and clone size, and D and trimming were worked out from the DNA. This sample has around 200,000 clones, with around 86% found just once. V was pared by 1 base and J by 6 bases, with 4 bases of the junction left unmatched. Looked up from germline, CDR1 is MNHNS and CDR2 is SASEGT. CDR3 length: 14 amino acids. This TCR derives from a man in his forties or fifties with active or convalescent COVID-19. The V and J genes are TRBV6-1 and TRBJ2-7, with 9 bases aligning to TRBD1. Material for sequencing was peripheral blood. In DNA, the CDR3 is TGTGCCAGCAGTGAAGTGACAGGGGGTAGCGAGCAGTACTTC. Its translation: CASSEVTGGSEQYF.